Shown below are 11 T cell receptor beta chains from a single sample sequenced in a study of T-cell memory formation after mild COVID-19. In TCRdb, the 5' RACE reads were re-called with MiXCR into one record per CDR3 protein. The data contain 390,000 or so distinct CDR3 sequences, approximately 15% of them seen just once; the ten biggest clones take up roughly 21%. Sequencing used PBMCs or a T cell subset sorted from them (not recorded which). Source of these receptors: a man aged 18 to 30 who had mild COVID-19 (a few samples of this study predate the infection). Cell type and time point are not known.

This clonotype was seen ten or more times. This chain links TRBV28 with TRBJ1-1; D is possibly TRBD1 (5 bases). V lost 3 bases and J lost 7, with 9 bases in between. CDR1 is MDHEN and CDR2 is SYDVKM in the germline V gene. The CDR3 is made up of 12 amino acids. The CDR3: CASSFRGSEAFF. The DNA for the CDR3 is TGTGCCAGCAGTTTTCGGGGGAGTGAAGCTTTCTTT.

The table lists this clonotype with many counts. This chain links TRBV7-9 with TRBJ2-3, with unresolved D. The germline V and J ends were trimmed by 5 bases and 4 bases, with 10 bases remaining between them. Germline V gives CDR1 SEHNR, CDR2 FQNEAQ (reference sequence). There are 13 residues in the CDR3. CDR3 residues: CASSPLGADTQYF. CDR3 in DNA: TGTGCCAGCAGCCCCCTTGGGGCAGATACGCAGTATTTT.

This chain connects TRBV24-1 to TRBJ2-3; D gene uncertain. In germline, CDR1 is KGHDR, CDR2 SFDVKD. This CDR3 spans 13 amino acids. V shed 6 bases and J shed 0 bases, with 6 bases lying between them. Here the CDR3 DNA reads TGTGCCACCAGTCACGACAGCACAGATACGCAGTATTTT. Amino acids: CATSHDSTDTQYF.

This clonotype turned up a few times. At one boundary the junction diverges from the germline segment, which might be a read error. The gene calls are TRBV10-3 and TRBJ2-1; unclear D gene. Germline assignment: CDR1 ENHRY and CDR2 SYGVKD. The CDR3 sequence is 13 residues long. Written as DNA, the CDR3 is TGTGCCATCACTGAGGAAGTAACCAATGAGCAGTTCTTC. This codes for CAITEEVTNEQFF.

This clonotype was counted a few times. The rearrangement uses TRBV5-1 and TRBJ1-1; 7 bases align to TRBD1. V shed 0 bases, J shed 4 bases, and the junction held 6 bases outside the gene matches. Germline assignment: CDR1 SGHRS and CDR2 YFSETQ. This CDR3 spans 15 amino acids. The CDR3: CASSLATGEPTEAFF. Here the CDR3 DNA reads TGCGCCAGCAGCTTGGCTACAGGGGAACCCACTGAAGCTTTCTTT.

This clonotype was seen a handful of times. The rearrangement links TRBV9 to TRBJ1-3, with no clear D. Germline values: CDR1 SGDLS, CDR2 YYNGEE. V shed 0 bases and J shed 0 bases, with 7 bases lying between them. There are 15 residues in the CDR3. The CDR3 sequence is CASSVDWGSGNTIYF. The CDR3 nucleotides are TGTGCCAGCAGCGTAGACTGGGGCTCTGGAAACACCATATATTTT.

This clonotype was counted between two and nine times. V is TRBV9 and J is TRBJ1-6; TRBD1 aligns across 8 bases. CDR3 length: 13 amino acids. With 3 bases clipped from V and 10 bases from J, the junction kept 3 bases outside the gene matches. The germline gives CDR1 SGDLS, CDR2 YYNGEE. CDR3 nucleotide sequence: TGTGCCAGCAGCGGAGGACAGGGATCACCCCTCCACTTT. It yields the protein CASSGGQGSPLHF.

This clonotype turned up a few times. The chain joins TRBV5-5 to TRBJ1-1, with D perhaps matching TRBD1 (6 bases). V lost 4 bases and J 4 bases, leaving 17 bases between the germline ends. There are 15 residues in the CDR3. Germline CDR1 SGHKS, CDR2 YYEKEE (reference sequence). The CDR3 DNA sequence: TGTGCCAGCAGCCCGAACAGCCGAGGGGGCACTGAAGCTTTCTTT. This gives the protein CASSPNSRGGTEAFF. Variable domain in full (rest from reference TRBV5-5 and TRBJ1-1): DAGVTQSPTHLIKTRGQQVTLRCSPISGHKSVSWYQQVLGQGPQFIFQYYEKEERGRGNFPDRFSARQFPNYSSELNVNALLLGDSALYLCASSPNSRGGTEAFFGQGTRLTVV.

This clonotype was found many times. This rearrangement joins TRBV5-1 to TRBJ2-3, with 8 bases aligning to TRBD1. CDR1 and CDR2 from the germline V gene are SGHRS and YFSETQ. This CDR3 contains 15 residues. Trimming at V came to 4 bases and at J to 3 bases, leaving 7 bases not matched to a gene. The CDR3 here is CASSDDRGFTDTQYF. As DNA, the CDR3 is TGCGCCAGCAGCGATGACAGGGGTTTTACAGATACGCAGTATTTT.

The rearrangement uses TRBV5-1 and TRBJ1-6, with a tentative D call TRBD1 (5 bases). CDR1 is SGHRS and CDR2 is YFSETQ in the germline V gene. V lost 3 bases and J 7 bases, leaving 17 bases between the germline ends. The CDR3 has 16 amino acids. DNA for the CDR3: TGCGCCAGCAGCTGGAGTATAGGAGGGGTCAATTCACCCCTCCACTTT. Amino acid sequence: CASSWSIGGVNSPLHF.

This chain joins TRBV9 and TRBJ1-2, with D possibly being TRBD1 (5 bases). The CDR3 runs 15 residues. Trimming removed 2 bases from V and 2 bases from J, with 13 bases in between. Looked up from germline, CDR1 is SGDLS and CDR2 is YYNGEE. For the CDR3, the DNA is TGTGCCAGCAGCGTCACCGGGACGGCGAACTATGGCTACACCTTC. Protein sequence: CASSVTGTANYGYTF.